Listed here are 30 T cell receptor beta chains from one sample, sequenced in a study of tumor and adjacent non-tumor tissue in lung cancer. RNA was extracted from bulk tissue without any cell sorting. A modified ARM-PCR protocol with three rounds of nested PCR amplified TCRbeta. TCRdb itself ran the multiplex PCR reads through MiXCR, one entry per CDR3 protein. The sample records 220,000 or so distinct CDR3 sequences, about 76% being singletons. Sequences were obtained from lung tumor tissue. Receptors originate from a man aged 55 to 69 with non-small cell lung cancer.

The chain is built from TRBV12-3 or TRBV12-4 and TRBJ2-7, with D perhaps matching TRBD2 (6 bases). The CDR3 is 15 amino acids. Trimming took off 6 bases at V and 2 bases at J, with 17 bases between the two ends. CDR3: CASSRLGRDPYEQYF. The CDR3 region has the DNA TGTGCCAGCAGCCGCCTCGGGCGGGACCCCTACGAGCAGTACTTC.

Ten or more counts support this clonotype. The genes are TRBV20-1 and TRBJ1-5; perhaps TRBD1 as D (5 bases). CDR1 is DFQATT and CDR2 is SNEGSKA in the germline V gene (reference sequence). V was pared by 6 bases and J by 0 bases, with 15 bases between. The CDR3 consists of 15 residues. Written as DNA, the CDR3 is TGCAGTGCAACAGGACAACTTTATAGCAATCAGCCCCAGCATTTT. Translating gives CSATGQLYSNQPQHF.

This clonotype was seen only once. One end of the junction does not line up with germline, which may come from a read error. The chain's CDR3 is CTSSQEIGPYNEQFF. The CDR3 DNA reads as TGTACCAGCAGCCAAGAAATAGGACCCTACAATGAGCAATTCTTC. The rearrangement joins TRBV4-2 to TRBJ2-1; D uncertain. The germline V gene encodes CDR1 LGHNA and CDR2 YNFKEQ. This CDR3 has 15 amino acids.

The chain employs TRBV5-1 and TRBJ1-1; D unresolved. The CDR3 runs 15 residues. CDR1 is SGHRS, CDR2 YFSETQ, per germline. Between the trimmed V and J ends, which lost 1 base and 4 bases, there was a span of 14 bases. The CDR3: CASSLTGQRSTEAFF. Here the CDR3 DNA reads TGCGCCAGCAGCTTGACGGGTCAGCGGAGCACTGAAGCTTTCTTT.

The V call is TRBV5-4, the J call TRBJ2-5; D may be TRBD2 (5 bases). The CDR3 has 14 residues. Germline CDR1 is SGHNT and CDR2 is YYREEE (reference sequence). V lost 4 bases and J lost 4, with 14 bases in between. In nucleotides, the CDR3 is TGTGCCAGCAGCCCCACCGACGGAGGAGAGACCCAGTACTTC. Protein product: CASSPTDGGETQYF.

The chain combines TRBV12-3 or TRBV12-4 with TRBJ2-3, with D maybe TRBD2 (5 bases). V gave up 3 bases and J gave up 3 bases, with 13 bases separating them. The CDR3 length is 15 residues. CDR3 DNA: TGTGCCAGCAGTTTCAGTAGCGTTAGAACAGATACGCAGTATTTT. As protein: CASSFSSVRTDTQYF.

The genes are TRBV6-6 and TRBJ2-7; TRBD2 aligns across 12 bases. Germline CDR1 is MNHNY and CDR2 is SVGAGI (reference sequence). J was trimmed by 7 bases and V by 2 bases; bases with no gene match: 0. The CDR3 contains 13 residues. The CDR3 DNA sequence: TGTGCCAGCAGTTACACTAGCGGGAGGGAGCAGTACTTC. It codes for CASSYTSGREQYF.

This clonotype was observed once. The junction departs from the called germline gene at one end, perhaps through a read error. V usage is TRBV4-1 and J usage is TRBJ2-7; 9 bases fit TRBD1. The CDR3 runs 15 residues. Germline V gene lookup returns CDR1 MGHRA and CDR2 YSYEKL. CDR3 nucleotides: TGCGCCAGCAGCCAGGCAGGGACAGGGAAGTACGAGCATTACTTC. Translation gives CASSQAGTGKYEHYF.

This clonotype was picked up many times. This chain connects TRBV4-2 to TRBJ2-6; D not certain. Germline V gives CDR1 LGHNA, CDR2 YNFKEQ. Trimming removed 1 base at V and 2 bases at J, with 9 bases between. The CDR3 totals 16 residues. The CDR3 DNA reads as TGTGCCAGCAGCCAAGGAGGACCGGCTGGGGCCAACGTCCTGACTTTC. Amino acids: CASSQGGPAGANVLTF.

Note on this clonotype: A much larger clone differs by one base, so this may be a read error. This chain joins TRBV5-1 and TRBJ2-3; tentatively, D is TRBD1 or TRBD2 (6 bases each). This CDR3 region has 15 residues. The V and J ends lost 0 bases and 5 bases respectively, with 13 bases between them. Germline V gene sequence: CDR1 SGHRS, CDR2 YFSETQ. Written as DNA, the CDR3 is TGCGCCAGCAGCTTGGTACCGGGGGCCGGAGATACGCAGTATTTT. Protein product: CASSLVPGAGDTQYF.

This clonotype was counted ten times or more. V is TRBV6-2 or TRBV6-3 and J is TRBJ1-3; D gene uncertain. The CDR3 is 16 residues long. Germline CDR1 MNHEY, CDR2 SVGEGT. Trimming cost V 10 bases and J 4 bases, with 23 bases left between them. The CDR3 sequence: CATLTAQRGYGNTIYF. CDR3 nucleotide sequence: TGTGCCACCCTTACTGCTCAACGGGGATACGGAAACACCATATATTTT.

A remark on this clonotype: Possible read error: a much larger clone is one base away. This sequence joins TRBV4-2 and TRBJ2-7, with D possibly matching TRBD1 (5 bases). This CDR3 spans 15 amino acids. V lost 0 bases and J 0 bases, leaving 9 bases between the germline ends. Germline CDR1 is LGHNA and CDR2 is YNFKEQ. The DNA of the CDR3 is TGTGCCAGCAGCCAAGAAGGGGCCAGCTCCTACGAGCAGTACTTC. As protein: CASSQEGASSYEQYF.

Of note for this clonotype: This sequence may be a read error, since a much larger clone differs from it by one base. The V call is TRBV5-5, the J call TRBJ1-2; possibly TRBD1 for D (6 bases). From germline, CDR1 is SGHKS and CDR2 YYEKEE (reference sequence). There are 13 residues in the CDR3. As DNA, the CDR3 is TGTACCAGCAGCCCTGGACAGTACGATGGCTACACCTTC. Translating gives CTSSPGQYDGYTF.

In its sample, this clonotype was seen a few times. This chain links TRBV5-1 with TRBJ2-3; the D gene is possibly TRBD1 (5 bases). From germline, CDR1 is SGHRS and CDR2 YFSETQ. This CDR3 contains 14 residues. V was clipped by 2 bases and J by 2 bases, with 9 bases between them. The DNA for the CDR3 is TGCGCCAGCAGCTTTAGGGGTCCCACAGATACGCAGTATTTT. Protein: CASSFRGPTDTQYF. The whole variable domain, remainder taken from reference TRBV5-1 and TRBJ2-3, is KAGVTQTPRYLIKTRGQQVTLSCSPISGHRSVSWYQQTPGQGLQFLFEYFSETQRNKGNFPGRFSGRQFSNSRSEMNVSTLELGDSALYLCASSFRGPTDTQYFGPGTRLTVL.

With regard to this clonotype: One end of the junction is discordant with germline, which a read error may explain. The chain combines TRBV11-2 with TRBJ2-1; D may be TRBD1 (5 bases). The CDR3 is 12 residues long. Germline V CDR1 and CDR2: SGHAT, FQNNGV. Here the CDR3 reads CASNTAGYEQFF. The CDR3 nucleotides read TGTGCCAGCAATACGGCAGGGTATGAACAGTTCTTC. Drawing the rest from reference TRBV11-2 and TRBJ2-1, the complete variable domain is EAGVAQSPRYKIIEKRQSVAFWCNPISGHATLYWYQQILGQGPKLLIQFQNNGVVDDSQLPKDRFSAERLKGVDSTLKIQPAKLEDSAVYLCASNTAGYEQFFGPGTRLTVL.

V is TRBV29-1 and J is TRBJ2-1; TRBD1 agrees at 8 bases. CDR3 length: 15 amino acids. The germline V gene encodes CDR1 SQVTM and CDR2 ANQGSEA. Trimming removed 6 bases from V and 1 base from J; junction bases left unmatched: 8. The CDR3 region is CSVRGQGVSYNEQFF. DNA for the CDR3: TGCAGCGTCCGCGGACAGGGTGTGTCCTACAATGAGCAGTTCTTC.

This chain joins TRBV4-3 and TRBJ1-2; no clear D. Germline-derived CDR1 and CDR2 are LGHNA and YSLEER. This CDR3 region has 15 residues. V gave up 6 bases and J gave up 0 bases, with 14 bases separating them. CDR3 amino acids: CASSLGYVANYGYTF. Written as DNA, the CDR3 is TGCGCCAGCAGTCTCGGATACGTAGCTAACTATGGCTACACCTTC.

The table lists this clonotype with a count of one. CDR3 in amino acids: CASSSPHRGTSGTAVTQYF. In DNA form, the CDR3 reads TGTGCCAGCAGTTCCCCCCACCGTGGGACTAGCGGGACGGCAGTGACCCAGTACTTC. This chain connects TRBV6-6 to TRBJ2-5; TRBD2 agrees at 13 bases. Germline V gene lookup returns CDR1 MNHNY and CDR2 SVGAGI (reference sequence). V lost 4 bases and J lost 7; bases outside the gene matches: 18. The CDR3 totals 19 residues.

In its sample, this clonotype was seen a few times. The chain recombines TRBV20-1 with TRBJ1-6; TRBD1 aligns across 11 bases. CDR3 size: 17 residues. CDR1 and CDR2 from the germline V gene are DFQATT and SNEGSKA (reference sequence). V trimming: 1 base; J trimming: 4 bases; junction bases outside the gene matches: 6. This CDR3 is CSARGAGTGGYNSPLHF. The CDR3 DNA reads TGCAGTGCTAGAGGTGCCGGGACAGGGGGATATAATTCACCCCTCCACTTT.

As for this clonotype: A read error may be the cause here, since a much bigger clone is one base away. J is TRBJ1-2 and V is TRBV6-2 or TRBV6-3, with 8 bases identical to TRBD1. Germline V CDR1 and CDR2: MNHEY, SVGEGT. The CDR3 has 14 residues. The V gene end was trimmed by 8 bases and the J gene end by 4 bases; junction bases not matched to a gene: 9. The CDR3 sequence is CASCPQGASYGYTF. The CDR3 bases are TGTGCCAGCTGTCCTCAGGGGGCGAGCTATGGCTACACCTTC.

The V gene is TRBV12-3 or TRBV12-4, the J gene TRBJ2-1; 10 nucleotides match TRBD2. The J segment lost 5 bases and the V segment lost 5 bases, leaving 15 bases of the junction unmatched. The CDR3 runs to 18 residues. This CDR3 is CASSPPTGSGGLHNEQFF. The CDR3 DNA reads TGTGCCAGCAGTCCCCCAACGGGTAGCGGGGGGTTACACAATGAGCAGTTCTTC.

On this clonotype itself: A read error may explain this, as a much larger clone is one base away. The rearrangement uses TRBV6-6 and TRBJ1-4, with D perhaps matching TRBD1 (5 bases). Trimming shortened V by 7 bases and J by 6 bases, and 15 bases separated the two germline ends. Germline CDR1 reads MNHNY; CDR2 reads SVGAGI (reference sequence). This CDR3 is built from 14 residues. CDR3 sequence reads: CASTPEVGHEKLFF. CDR3 in DNA: TGTGCCAGCACCCCGGAGGTGGGGCATGAAAAACTGTTTTTT.

With respect to this clonotype: A read error is possible here, since a much larger clone lies one base away. The chain is built from TRBV29-1 and TRBJ2-2, with D possibly being TRBD2 (6 bases). Trimming shortened V by 4 bases and J by 7 bases, and 22 bases separated the two germline ends. This CDR3 has 16 amino acids. Looked up from germline, CDR1 is SQVTM and CDR2 is ANQGSEA. CDR3 sequence (DNA): TGCAGCGTTGTACTTAGCGGCCGAACGGGTATCGGGGAGCTGTTTTTT. Its translation is CSVVLSGRTGIGELFF.

V gene TRBV11-2 combines with J gene TRBJ2-3, with D perhaps matching TRBD1 or TRBD2 (5 bases each). The germline gives CDR1 SGHAT, CDR2 FQNNGV. V was clipped by 0 bases and J by 12 bases, with 16 bases between them. The CDR3 consists of 14 residues. In DNA, the CDR3 is TGTGCCAGCAGCTTAGAGAGCGGTGGGGGTGAACAGTATTTT. Its protein product is CASSLESGGGEQYF.

Remarks on this clonotype: This CDR3 fails to terminate in the conserved phenylalanine or tryptophan, so it likely reflects a read error. The V and J genes are TRBV6-5 and TRBJ2-5; TRBD1 might be the D (6 bases). Germline CDR1 MNHEY, CDR2 SVGAGI. The CDR3 has 14 residues. The V end lost 5 bases, the J end lost 10 bases, and 20 bases lay between the germline ends. CDR3 sequence: CASSDNGTEGDQYY. The DNA of the CDR3 is TGTGCCAGCAGTGATAACGGGACCGAGGGGGACCAGTACTAC.

This clonotype was detected only a few times. This chain links TRBV20-1 with TRBJ2-2; a weak D match, TRBD2 (5 bases). Trimming took off 0 bases at V and 4 bases at J, with 12 bases between the two ends. CDR1 DFQATT and CDR2 SNEGSKA come from the germline V gene (reference sequence). The CDR3 runs 15 residues. The CDR3 loop is CSARDLTRATGELFF. DNA for the CDR3: TGCAGTGCTAGAGATTTAACGAGGGCCACCGGGGAGCTGTTTTTT.

To note about this clonotype: This may arise from a read error, as a much more abundant clone is one base away. The genes are TRBV4-2 and TRBJ1-6; TRBD1 matches at 7 bases. Looked up from germline, CDR1 is LGHNA and CDR2 is YNFKEQ. The CDR3 totals 15 residues. The CDR3 DNA reads as TGTGCCAGCAGCCAGGTGGGACAGCAAAATTCACTCCTCCACTTT. It specifies CASSQVGQQNSLLHF.

On this clonotype: The junction and the germline gene differ at one end; a read error may be behind it. This chain joins TRBV28 and TRBJ2-5, with D tentatively TRBD2 (5 bases). Looked up from germline, CDR1 is MDHEN and CDR2 is SYDVKM. The CDR3 spans 14 residues. CDR3 in DNA: TGTACCAGCAGTCGATCTACAGAGGGAGAGACCCAGTACTTC. Translating it yields CTSSRSTEGETQYF. Filled out from reference TRBV28 and TRBJ2-5, the complete variable domain reads DVKVTQSSRYLVKRTGEKVFLECVQDMDHENMFWYRQDPGLGLRLIYFSYDVKMKEKGDIPEGYSVSREKKERFSLILESASTNQTSMYLCTSSRSTEGETQYFGPGTRLLVL.

About this clonotype itself: A much larger clone is a single base away; this may be a read error. V usage is TRBV4-3 and J usage is TRBJ1-3; 7 positions agree with TRBD1. Germline assignment: CDR1 LGHNA and CDR2 YSLEER. The CDR3 runs 14 residues. Trimming removed 4 bases from V and 4 bases from J; junction bases left unmatched: 4. The CDR3, as DNA: TGCGCCAGCAGCCCCAGGACAGGAGGAAACACCATATATTTT. Translation gives CASSPRTGGNTIYF.

This clonotype was counted between two and nine times. The rearrangement uses TRBV5-1 and TRBJ2-6; D not certain. The CDR3 contains 17 residues. Germline values: CDR1 SGHRS, CDR2 YFSETQ. V gave up 5 bases and J gave up 2 bases, with 17 bases separating them. The CDR3 loop reads CASRAGALKTGANVLTF. CDR3 coding DNA: TGCGCCAGCAGGGCCGGAGCGTTGAAAACTGGGGCCAACGTCCTGACTTTC.